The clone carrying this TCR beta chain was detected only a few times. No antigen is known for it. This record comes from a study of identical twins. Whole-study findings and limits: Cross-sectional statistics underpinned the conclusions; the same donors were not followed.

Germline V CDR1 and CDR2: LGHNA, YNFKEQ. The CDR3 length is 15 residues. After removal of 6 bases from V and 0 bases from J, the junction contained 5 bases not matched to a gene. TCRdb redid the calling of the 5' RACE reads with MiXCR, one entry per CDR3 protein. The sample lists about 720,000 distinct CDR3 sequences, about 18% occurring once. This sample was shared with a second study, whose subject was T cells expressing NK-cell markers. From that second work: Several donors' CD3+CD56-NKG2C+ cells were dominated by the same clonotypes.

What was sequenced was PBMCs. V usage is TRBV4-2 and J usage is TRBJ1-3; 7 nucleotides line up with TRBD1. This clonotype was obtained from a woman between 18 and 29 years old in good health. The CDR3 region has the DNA TGTGCCAGCAGGGATGGGACAGCCTCTGGAAACACCATATATTTT. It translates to CASRDGTASGNTIYF.